The 28 T cell receptor beta chains presented below share a single source sample, sequenced in a study of early T cells in non-severe SARS-CoV-2 infection. TCRdb used MiXCR to reprocess the 5' RACE reads, holding one entry per CDR3 protein. Of 15,000 to 20,000 distinct CDR3 sequences in the sample, roughly 5% were seen once. Material: whole blood. The receptors here all came from an adult who was a healthcare worker with PCR-confirmed SARS-CoV-2 infection or an uninfected control (not recorded which).

This clonotype is medium-sized in the sample. The V and J genes are TRBV7-2 and TRBJ2-5; D remains unclear. Trimming took off 6 bases at V and 7 bases at J, with 9 bases between the two ends. The CDR3 runs to 11 residues. Germline V gene lookup returns CDR1 SGHTA and CDR2 FQGNSA. In DNA form, the CDR3 reads TGTGCCAGCAGGTTGTCAGGGACCCAGTACTTC. Protein sequence: CASRLSGTQYF.

This clonotype was recorded many times. The V gene is TRBV20-1, the J gene TRBJ2-2; tentatively, D is TRBD2 (5 bases). V lost 2 bases, J lost 2 bases, and 15 bases lay in between. This CDR3 comprises 16 residues. CDR1 DFQATT and CDR2 SNEGSKA come from the germline V gene (reference sequence). CDR3 amino acids: CSARPSLSGNTGELFF. DNA for the CDR3: TGCAGTGCTAGACCCTCCCTGAGCGGAAACACCGGGGAGCTGTTTTTT.

This clonotype was recorded at least ten times. The junction does not match germline at one end; this may be a read error. The V call is TRBV19, the J call TRBJ2-1; the D is unclear. This CDR3 has 9 residues. From germline, CDR1 is LNHDA and CDR2 SQIVND (reference sequence). The CDR3 sequence is CASSFNRLF. Here the CDR3 DNA reads TGTGCCAGTAGTTTTAATCGCCTCTTC.

By sample fraction, this clonotype is medium-sized. The rearrangement uses TRBV12-3 or TRBV12-4 and TRBJ1-6; D not certain. The V and J ends lost 2 bases and 5 bases respectively, with 4 bases between them. This CDR3 has 13 amino acids. CDR3 sequence (DNA): TGTGCCAGCAGTTTACTAGATAATTCACCCCTCCACTTT. Translated, it gives CASSLLDNSPLHF.

Many counts were recorded for this clonotype. The chain is built from TRBV6-2 or TRBV6-3 and TRBJ2-1; unclear D gene. Germline V gene lookup returns CDR1 MNHEY and CDR2 SVGEGT. The CDR3 sequence is 13 residues long. Trimming took 6 bases from V and 8 from J, leaving 14 bases between them. Here the CDR3 reads CASSRPPEDEQFF. The CDR3 DNA is TGTGCCAGCAGCCGTCCTCCTGAAGATGAGCAGTTCTTC.

This clonotype was picked up many times. V and J are TRBV20-1 and TRBJ2-1; D may correspond to TRBD1 or TRBD2 (7 bases each). Trimming took 6 bases from V and 8 from J, leaving 14 bases between them. This CDR3 region has 12 residues. Germline V lookup: CDR1 DFQATT, CDR2 SNEGSKA (reference sequence). CDR3 nucleotides: TGCAGTGCCAGGGGGGAGGGCGATGAGCAGTTCTTC. It specifies CSARGEGDEQFF.

This clonotype has at least ten counts. This chain links TRBV24-1 with TRBJ2-1; 10 bases align to TRBD1. This CDR3 region has 13 residues. The V and J ends lost 7 bases and 6 bases, in that order; junction bases with no gene match: 2. The V gene's germline CDR1 is KGHDR and CDR2 SFDVKD. The CDR3 DNA sequence: TGTGCCACCAGGAGGACAGGGGGCAATGAGCAGTTCTTC. It specifies CATRRTGGNEQFF.

This clonotype was observed many times. This sequence joins TRBV5-6 and TRBJ2-1, with 7 nucleotides matching TRBD2. The length of the CDR3 is 12 residues. CDR1 and CDR2 from the germline V gene are SGHDT and YYEEEE. V shed 4 bases and J 10 bases; nucleotides not matched to a gene: 5. In DNA form, the CDR3 reads TGTGCCAGCAGCCCAGGGAGGGGCGAGCAGTTCTTC. Translated: CASSPGRGEQFF.

This clonotype was detected many times. The V call is TRBV12-3 or TRBV12-4, the J call TRBJ1-1; no firm D call. Trimming took 3 bases from V and 6 from J, leaving 8 bases between them. The CDR3 is made up of 12 amino acids. CDR3 sequence: CASSFYPAEAFF. The CDR3 region has the DNA TGTGCCAGCAGTTTCTACCCCGCTGAAGCTTTCTTT.

This clonotype has a count of ten or more. V and J are TRBV7-6 and TRBJ1-2; D is ambiguous. CDR1 is SGHVS and CDR2 is FNYEAQ in the germline V gene. The CDR3 consists of 14 residues. Trimming removed 7 bases from V and 6 bases from J, with 18 bases in between. The CDR3 DNA sequence: TGTGCCAGCACCCCACTCCCAGGAGCCGATGGCTACACCTTC. Translated, it gives CASTPLPGADGYTF. Using reference TRBV7-6 and TRBJ1-2 for the parts outside the CDR3, the full variable domain is GAGVSQSPRYKVTKRGQDVALRCDPISGHVSLYWYRQALGQGPEFLTYFNYEAQQDKSGLPNDRFSAERPEGSISTLTIQRTEQRDSAMYRCASTPLPGADGYTFGSGTRLTVV.

The chain couples TRBV9 to TRBJ2-4; TRBD2 aligns across 11 bases. The CDR3 consists of 17 residues. Germline V gene sequence: CDR1 SGDLS, CDR2 YYNGEE. J gave up 0 bases and V 0 bases, and 2 bases lay outside the gene matches. As DNA, the CDR3 is TGTGCCAGCAGCGTAGCCACTAGCGGGGGAGCCAAAAACATTCAGTACTTC. Translated: CASSVATSGGAKNIQYF.

This clonotype was recorded a few times. The chain links TRBV21-1 to TRBJ2-1; TRBD2, as called in the table, went unchecked against the DNA. TRBV21-1 is noted as a pseudogene. CDR3 size: 16 residues. CDR3 residues: CASSSSGSNSYNEQFF. As DNA, the CDR3 is TGTGCCAGCAGCTCAAGCGGGAGTAACTCCTACAATGAGCAGTTCTTC.

Sample share makes this clonotype medium-sized. The chain joins TRBV10-3 to TRBJ2-7, with 7 nucleotides matching TRBD1. V gave up 0 bases and J gave up 4 bases; unmatched junction bases: 3. The CDR3 is made up of 14 amino acids. Germline V CDR1 and CDR2: ENHRY, SYGVKD. The CDR3 region has the DNA TGTGCCATCAGTGAGTCGGGACAGTCTTACGAGCAGTACTTC. It is translated as CAISESGQSYEQYF.

This clonotype has ten or more counts. The rearrangement uses TRBV29-1 and TRBJ2-7, with TRBD1 matching 9 bases. The V gene's germline CDR1 is SQVTM and CDR2 ANQGSEA. Losses at the gene ends were 7 bases for V and 6 bases for J; bases not matched to a gene: 10. The CDR3 extends over 13 amino acids. The CDR3 coding sequence is TGCAGCGCTCTCCGGACAGGGGCCACCGAGCAGTACTTC. It specifies CSALRTGATEQYF.

This clonotype was counted at least ten times. J is TRBJ1-1 and V is TRBV20-1; no firm D call. The CDR3 covers 14 residues. CDR1 is DFQATT and CDR2 is SNEGSKA in the germline V gene (reference sequence). Trimming stripped 1 base from V and 0 bases from J, with 9 bases between. The CDR3, as DNA: TGCAGTGCTAGAGTTGGCGCCCTGAACACTGAAGCTTTCTTT. Protein product: CSARVGALNTEAFF.

This clonotype was seen only a few times. The chain couples TRBV18 to TRBJ1-5; 8 bases are a match to TRBD1. The CDR3 extends over 16 amino acids. V shed 3 bases and J 2 bases; nucleotides not matched to a gene: 6. Germline V gives CDR1 KGHSH, CDR2 LQKENI. The DNA of the CDR3 is TGTGCCAGCTCACCCACAGGGGGATTGGGCAATCAGCCCCAGCATTTT. Amino acids: CASSPTGGLGNQPQHF.

This clonotype was detected ten times or more. The chain is built from TRBV20-1 and TRBJ2-7, with a possible D match to TRBD1 (5 bases). The V gene's germline CDR1 is DFQATT and CDR2 SNEGSKA (reference sequence). Trimming stripped 0 bases from V and 0 bases from J, with 18 bases between. CDR3 length equals 17 residues. This CDR3 reads CSARDRLQGSSSYEQYV. The DNA of the CDR3 is TGCAGTGCTAGAGATAGGTTGCAGGGCTCCAGCTCCTACGAGCAGTACGTC.

At least ten counts were recorded for this clonotype. The CDR3 nucleotides are TGTGCCAGCAGCTCCCTGACTAGCGGGTACAATGAGCAGTTCTTC. As protein: CASSSLTSGYNEQFF. V and J are TRBV7-9 and TRBJ2-1; 10 nucleotides line up with TRBD2. V was clipped by 4 bases and J by 4 bases; unmatched bases: 4. The CDR3 sequence is 15 residues long. CDR1 is SEHNR and CDR2 is FQNEAQ in the germline V gene (reference sequence).

This clonotype was picked up many times. The chain employs TRBV27 and TRBJ1-2, with no clear D. The CDR3 is 13 amino acids. Trimming cost V 0 bases and J 6 bases, with 8 bases left between them. From germline, CDR1 is MNHEY and CDR2 SMNVEV (reference sequence). DNA of the CDR3: TGTGCCAGCAGTTTATCGCCTTATCATGGCTACACCTTC. Encoded protein: CASSLSPYHGYTF.

This clonotype was seen repeatedly, ten times or more. The chain uses TRBV20-1 and TRBJ2-3, with 16 bases fitting TRBD2. CDR1 is DFQATT, CDR2 SNEGSKA, per germline (reference sequence). This CDR3 spans 18 amino acids. J lost 4 bases, V lost 0 bases, and 7 bases had no gene match. The CDR3, as DNA: TGCAGTGCTAGAGATCCTCGGGGACTAGCGGGAGGGTCAGATACGCAGTATTTT. As protein: CSARDPRGLAGGSDTQYF.

This clonotype has just one count. At one of its ends the junction is not consistent with the germline gene, which may arise from a read error. The rearrangement links TRBV7-9 to TRBJ2-7; D unresolved. The germline CDR1 and CDR2 sequences are SEHNR and FQNEAQ (reference sequence). This CDR3 spans 14 amino acids. The CDR3 region is CVSSKTIDTYEQYF. The CDR3 coding sequence is TGTGTCAGCAGCAAAACGATAGATACCTACGAGCAGTACTTC.

By proportion, this clonotype is medium-sized. This chain uses TRBV20-1 with TRBJ2-7, with TRBD2 matching 7 bases. V gave up 2 bases and J gave up 0 bases; unmatched junction bases: 4. This CDR3 contains 14 residues. From germline, CDR1 is DFQATT and CDR2 SNEGSKA (reference sequence). The CDR3: CSARTGRSSYEQYF. CDR3 sequence (DNA): TGCAGTGCTAGAACCGGGAGGTCCTCCTACGAGCAGTACTTC.

In its sample, this clonotype was seen many times. The chain employs TRBV6-6 and TRBJ2-7; weak D call: TRBD2 (5 bases). CDR3 size: 13 residues. The ends were cut back, 6 bases at V and 7 bases at J, with 16 bases in the middle. Germline V gives CDR1 MNHNY, CDR2 SVGAGI (reference sequence). CDR3 amino acids: CASSLEGSGEQYF. As DNA, the CDR3 is TGTGCCAGCAGCCTCGAGGGTTCCGGGGAGCAGTACTTC.

There are a few counts of this clonotype. The V gene is TRBV30, the J gene TRBJ1-1, with 7 bases matching TRBD1. The CDR3 spans 18 residues. The V and J ends lost 7 bases and 0 bases, in that order; junction bases with no gene match: 20. The germline V gene has CDR1 GTSNPN and CDR2 SVGIG (reference sequence). CDR3 sequence reads: CASPSFGRGNSMNTEAFF. CDR3 sequence (DNA): TGTGCCTCCCCCTCGTTTGGCAGGGGGAATTCTATGAACACTGAAGCTTTCTTT.

This clonotype was counted at least ten times. This chain links TRBV5-6 with TRBJ2-1; 8 nucleotides align to TRBD1. Germline V gene sequence: CDR1 SGHDT, CDR2 YYEEEE. Trimming cost V 0 bases and J 7 bases; bases outside gene matches: 6. This CDR3 contains 15 residues. The CDR3, as DNA: TGTGCCAGCAGCTTGGGACAGGGGCGTTTAAATGAGCAGTTCTTC. It is translated as CASSLGQGRLNEQFF. The whole variable domain, filled in from reference TRBV5-6 and TRBJ2-1, reads DAGVTQSPTHLIKTRGQQVTLRCSPKSGHDTVSWYQQALGQGPQFIFQYYEEEERQRGNFPDRFSGHQFPNYSSELNVNALLLGDSALYLCASSLGQGRLNEQFFGPGTRLTVL.

There are many counts of this clonotype. The chain links TRBV7-9 to TRBJ1-4; weak D call: TRBD1 (5 bases). Germline CDR1 is SEHNR and CDR2 is FQNEAQ (reference sequence). The CDR3 covers 16 residues. The V and J ends lost 6 bases and 6 bases respectively, with 20 bases between them. CDR3 in amino acids: CASSSPKGRLDEKLFF. The CDR3 DNA reads TGTGCCAGCAGTTCGCCGAAGGGACGGCTGGATGAAAAACTGTTTTTT.

There are many counts of this clonotype. V is TRBV5-4 and J is TRBJ2-1; D unclear. Germline V gene sequence: CDR1 SGHNT, CDR2 YYREEE (reference sequence). Between the trimmed V and J ends, which lost 1 base and 5 bases, there was a span of 10 bases. There are 14 residues in the CDR3. Written as DNA, the CDR3 is TGTGCCAGCAGCTTGTTCTTCTCTAACAATGAGCAGTTCTTC. Its translation: CASSLFFSNNEQFF.

The chain is built from TRBV5-1 and TRBJ2-5; 9 positions agree with TRBD2. V trimming: 5 bases; J trimming: 5 bases; junction bases outside the gene matches: 4. CDR1 and CDR2 (germline): SGHRS, YFSETQ. The CDR3 is 13 amino acids. CDR3 loop: CASRLTSGETQYF. As DNA, the CDR3 is TGCGCCAGCAGATTAACTAGCGGGGAGACCCAGTACTTC.